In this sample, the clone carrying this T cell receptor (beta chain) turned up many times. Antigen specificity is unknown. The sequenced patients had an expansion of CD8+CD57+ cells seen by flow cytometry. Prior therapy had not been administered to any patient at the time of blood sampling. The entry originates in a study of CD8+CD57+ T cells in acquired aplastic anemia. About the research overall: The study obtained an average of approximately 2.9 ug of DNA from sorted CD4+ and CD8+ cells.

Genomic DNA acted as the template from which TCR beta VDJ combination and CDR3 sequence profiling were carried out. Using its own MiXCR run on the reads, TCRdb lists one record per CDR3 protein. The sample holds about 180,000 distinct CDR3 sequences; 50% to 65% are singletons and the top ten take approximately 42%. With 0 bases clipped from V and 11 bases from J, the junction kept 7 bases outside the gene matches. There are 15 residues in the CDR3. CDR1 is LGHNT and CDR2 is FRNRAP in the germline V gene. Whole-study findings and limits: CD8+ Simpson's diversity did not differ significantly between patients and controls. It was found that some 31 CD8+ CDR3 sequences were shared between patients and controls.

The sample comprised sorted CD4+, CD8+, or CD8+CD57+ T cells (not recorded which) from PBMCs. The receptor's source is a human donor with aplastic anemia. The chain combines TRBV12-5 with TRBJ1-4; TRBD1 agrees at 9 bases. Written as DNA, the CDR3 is TGTGCTAGTGGTTTGGTGCTCCGGGACAGGGAGAAACTGTTTTTT. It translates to CASGLVLRDREKLFF.